Listed here is a single TCR beta chain. Its antigen is not known. The source of the sample is a study of T cell repertoires in cytomegalovirus infection. About the research overall: In the study, CMV epitopes included recently identified HLA-C-restricted and well-studied HLA-B-restricted ones. CMV infection together with matching HLA type was indicated by public TCR beta signatures. Broader study findings: HLA-C-restricted CMV-specific TCR beta clonotypes were dominant in the ex vivo response. Cumulative public TCR beta family frequency identified CMV carriers with the relevant HLA.

There are 18 residues in the CDR3. The trim removed 7 bases at V and 5 bases at J, leaving 20 bases unmatched. Germline values: CDR1 SNHLY, CDR2 FYNNEI. Each CDR3 protein is one row after TCRdb ran MiXCR on the reads. The sample carries 700,000 to 850,000 distinct CDR3 sequences, 30% to 35% recorded once. Sequencing used cultured CD8+ T cells from PBMCs, obtained from culture after CMV antigen stimulation. The receptor was derived from a human donor in good health (CMV status not recorded). Some clones in this sample may be carry-over from other donors' samples. The rearrangement uses TRBV2 and TRBJ2-5; TRBD1 aligns across 9 bases. The CDR3 region has the DNA TGTGCCAGCACCTTGGACAGGGGCACGTCGAATAGAGGGGAGACCCAGTACTTC. Protein product: CASTLDRGTSNRGETQYF.